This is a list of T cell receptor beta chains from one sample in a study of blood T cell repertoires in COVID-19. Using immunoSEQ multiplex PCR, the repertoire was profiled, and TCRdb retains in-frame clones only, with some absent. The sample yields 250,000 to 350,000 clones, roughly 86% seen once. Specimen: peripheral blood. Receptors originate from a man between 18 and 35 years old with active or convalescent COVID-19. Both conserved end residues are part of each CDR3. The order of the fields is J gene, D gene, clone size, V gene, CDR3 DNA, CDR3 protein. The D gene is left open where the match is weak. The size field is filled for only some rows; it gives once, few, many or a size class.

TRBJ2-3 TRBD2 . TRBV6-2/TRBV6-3 TGTGCCAGCAGTTCGGGGACTACCACAGATACGCAGTATTTT CASSSGTTTDTQYF
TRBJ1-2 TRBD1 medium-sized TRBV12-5 TGTGCTAGTGGTTCCCCCACGGGACAGCTCTATGGCTACACCTTC CASGSPTGQLYGYTF
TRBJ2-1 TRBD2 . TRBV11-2 TGTGCCAGCAGCTTAGATAGGGGACTAGCGGGGAGCCTTTCCTACAATGAGCAGTTCTTC CASSLDRGLAGSLSYNEQFF
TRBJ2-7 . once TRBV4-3 TGCGCCAGCAGCGAAGATGGTCAGTACGAGCAGTACTTC CASSEDGQYEQYF
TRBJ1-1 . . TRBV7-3 TGTGCCAGCAGCTTATCTCCGGGGGTCACTGAAGCTTTCTTT CASSLSPGVTEAFF
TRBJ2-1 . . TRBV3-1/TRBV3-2 TGTGCCAGCAGCCAACCGGGGGGCCACCGGGGAAATGAGCAGTTCTTC CASSQPGGHRGNEQFF
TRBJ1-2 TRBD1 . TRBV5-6 TGTGCCAGCAGCTTGAGTAGGGACAGGGGGCTATGGTATGGCTACACCTTC CASSLSRDRGLWYGYTF
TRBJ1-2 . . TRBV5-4 TGTGCCAGCAGCTTGGCAGTGAGAATGACGGGTAACTATGGCTACACCTTC CASSLAVRMTGNYGYTF
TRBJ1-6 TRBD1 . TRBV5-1 TGCGCCAGCAGCTCACTGCCGGTCGGACAGGGTAATTCACCCCTCCACTTT CASSSLPVGQGNSPLHF
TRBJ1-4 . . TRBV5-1 TGCGCCAGCAGCTTGGCTCAGACTAATGAAAAACTGTTTTTT CASSLAQTNEKLFF
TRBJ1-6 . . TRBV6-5 TGTGCCAGCAGTTACACGCCAGGGCTTAATTCACCCCTCCACTTT CASSYTPGLNSPLHF
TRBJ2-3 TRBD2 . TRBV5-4 TGTGCCAGTCGTTCTCCGGGACTAGCGACAGATACGCAGTATTTT CASRSPGLATDTQYF
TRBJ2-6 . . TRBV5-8 TGTGCCAGCAGCTTGACTGGTGTTCCTGGGGCCAACGTCCTGACTTTC CASSLTGVPGANVLTF
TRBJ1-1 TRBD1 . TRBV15 TGTGCCACCAGCAGACCGGACAGGGGTTCGGCTTTCTTT CATSRPDRGSAFF
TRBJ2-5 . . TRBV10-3 TGTGCCATCAGTGAGTCGCTAGCGGAGACCCAGTACTTC CAISESLAETQYF
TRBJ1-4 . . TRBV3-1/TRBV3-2 TGTGCCAGCAGCCCCCGAGGGGAAAAACTGTTTTTT CASSPRGEKLFF
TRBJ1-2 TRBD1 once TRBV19 TGTGCCGGCTCCCCGGGACAGGGTCCGTATGGCTACACCTTC CAGSPGQGPYGYTF
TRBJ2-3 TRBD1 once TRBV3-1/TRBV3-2 TGTGCCAGCAGCCACAGGGGGCGAGCAGATACGCAGTATTTT CASSHRGRADTQYF
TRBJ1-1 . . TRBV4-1 TGCGCCAGCAGCCAAGTTTTTCGGAACCGAGGCTCTTTTGAAGCTTTCTTT CASSQVFRNRGSFEAFF
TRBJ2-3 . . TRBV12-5 TGTGCTAGTGGTTTGCCCCCTGGGGGCGCAGGCGGGGATACGCAGTATTTT CASGLPPGGAGGDTQYF
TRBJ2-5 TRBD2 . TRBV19 TGTGCCAGTAGTACCGGGACTAGCGGGGGGCTTTGGTCAGAGACCCAGTACTTC CASSTGTSGGLWSETQYF
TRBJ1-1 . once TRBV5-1 TGCGCCAGCAGCTTGACGGCAGGAGCCTCGGGGGGTCTCTCCGCTGAAGCTTTCTTT CASSLTAGASGGLSAEAFF
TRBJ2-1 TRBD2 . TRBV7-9 TGTGCCAGCAGGGGGGGGAGCAACAATGAGCAGTTCTTC CASRGGSNNEQFF
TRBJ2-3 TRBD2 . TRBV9 TGTGCCAGCAGCGTAGCTGGCGGGGGAAGCACAGATACGCAGTATTTT CASSVAGGGSTDTQYF
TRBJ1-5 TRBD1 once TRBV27 TGTGCCAGCAGTATACGACAGGGTTATCAGCCCCAGCATTTT CASSIRQGYQPQHF
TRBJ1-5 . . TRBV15 TGTGCCACCAGCCGAGATCTGGCAGGGTATCAGCCCCAGCATTTT CATSRDLAGYQPQHF
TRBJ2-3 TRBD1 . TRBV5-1 TGCGCCAGCAGCGTGGACAGGGGCACAGATACGCAGTATTTT CASSVDRGTDTQYF
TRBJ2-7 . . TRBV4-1 TGCGCCAGCAGCCAAGATTCTGCGGGTTTCTCCTACGAGCAGTACTTC CASSQDSAGFSYEQYF
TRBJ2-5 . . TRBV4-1 TGCGCCAGCAGCCAAGCTGAGGGAGGAGGCCAAGAGACCCAGTACTTC CASSQAEGGGQETQYF
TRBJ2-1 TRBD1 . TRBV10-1 TGCGCCAGCAGTGCCGGACAGGGGGCGGTGGGGCCATACAATGAGCAGTTCTTC CASSAGQGAVGPYNEQFF
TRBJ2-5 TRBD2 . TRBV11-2 TGTGCCAGCAGCGGACTAGCGGGGGGGCCGAAGACCCAGTACTTC CASSGLAGGPKTQYF
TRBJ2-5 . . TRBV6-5 TGTGCCACCCACGGAGGGGGGGGCCGAACCCAGTACTTC CATHGGGGRTQYF
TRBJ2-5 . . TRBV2 TGTGCCAGCAGTACAGGGTACACGAGGGGAGAGACCCAGTACTTC CASSTGYTRGETQYF
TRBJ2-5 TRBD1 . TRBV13 TGTGCCAGCAGCACCACCGGACAGGGCCTCAAGACCCAGTACTTC CASSTTGQGLKTQYF
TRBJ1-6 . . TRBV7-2 TGTGCCAGTCAAGGGGCGAGCTCCTATAATTCACCCCTCCACTTT CASQGASSYNSPLHF
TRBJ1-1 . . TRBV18 TGTGCCAGCTCACCCCAGATGGGGGGTATGAACACTGAAGCTTTCTTT CASSPQMGGMNTEAFF
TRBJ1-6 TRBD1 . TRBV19 TGTGCCAGTAGCAGCCACCCGGGACAGACTAATTCACCCCTCCACTTT CASSSHPGQTNSPLHF
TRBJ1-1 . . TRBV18 TGTGCCAGCTCAAACAGGGCAGACACTGAAGCTTTCTTT CASSNRADTEAFF
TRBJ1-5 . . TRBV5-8 TGTGCCAGCAGCTTGGATGGAACAGGCGCGAATCAGCCCCAGCATTTT CASSLDGTGANQPQHF
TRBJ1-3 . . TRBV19 TGTGCCAGTAGTCCCGGGACACAATTCTCTGGAAACACCATATATTTT CASSPGTQFSGNTIYF
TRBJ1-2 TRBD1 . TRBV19 TGTGCCAGTAGTACCGAGACCGGGACAGGGTTTGGCTACACCTTC CASSTETGTGFGYTF
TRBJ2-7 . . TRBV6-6 TGTGCCAGCAGTTACATCGAGGGCGTGGGTGGGTTCGAGCAGTACTTC CASSYIEGVGGFEQYF